These T cell receptor beta chains were read from a single sample in a study of blood T cell repertoires in COVID-19. Some clones are missing from TCRdb's copy, which holds only in-frame ones; the method was immunoSEQ multiplex PCR. The sample shows 250,000 or so clones, 85% to 90% of them seen only once. The sequenced sample consisted of peripheral blood. These receptors originate from a man aged 25 to 45 with COVID-19, enrolled during active disease. CDR3s include the opening cysteine and the closing phenylalanine or tryptophan. D genes are given only for firm matches. The listing skips clone size in some rows; elsewhere it reads once, few, many or a size class.

d_gene: TRBD1; v_gene: TRBV28; abundance: -; j_gene: TRBJ1-6; CDR3nt: TGTGCCAGCAGTCCCCCCCGAGGGACAGGGTATTCACCCCTCCACTTT; CDR3aa: CASSPPRGTGYSPLHF
d_gene: TRBD2; v_gene: TRBV5-1; abundance: -; j_gene: TRBJ2-7; CDR3nt: TGCGCCAGCAGCTTATTAGCGGGAGGTCTCTACGAGCAGTACTTC; CDR3aa: CASSLLAGGLYEQYF
d_gene: TRBD1; v_gene: TRBV19; abundance: -; j_gene: TRBJ2-5; CDR3nt: TGTGCCAGTAGTATTCGGGACAGGGGAGGAGAGACCCAGTACTTC; CDR3aa: CASSIRDRGGETQYF
d_gene: -; v_gene: TRBV4-2; abundance: once; j_gene: TRBJ2-1; CDR3nt: TGTGCCAGCAGCCAAGGGGACTGGTTATACAATGAGCAGTTCTTC; CDR3aa: CASSQGDWLYNEQFF
d_gene: -; v_gene: TRBV18; abundance: once; j_gene: TRBJ1-2; CDR3nt: TGTGCCAGCTCACCCCCAGGACAGCCCTATGGCTACACCTTC; CDR3aa: CASSPPGQPYGYTF
d_gene: TRBD1; v_gene: TRBV18; abundance: -; j_gene: TRBJ1-1; CDR3nt: TGTGCCAGCTCACTGGACAGGGGGAATGAAGCTTTCTTT; CDR3aa: CASSLDRGNEAFF
d_gene: TRBD1; v_gene: TRBV2; abundance: -; j_gene: TRBJ2-7; CDR3nt: TGTGCCAGCAGTGAAAGGGACAGGGACGGCGAGCAGTACTTC; CDR3aa: CASSERDRDGEQYF
d_gene: TRBD2; v_gene: TRBV19; abundance: -; j_gene: TRBJ2-7; CDR3nt: TGTGCCAGTAGTACACTAGCGGGGGGCTTCGAGCAGTACTTC; CDR3aa: CASSTLAGGFEQYF
d_gene: TRBD1; v_gene: TRBV3-1/TRBV3-2; abundance: -; j_gene: TRBJ1-1; CDR3nt: TGTGCCAGCAGCCAACCCGGGACAGGTGAGAGTGAAGCTTTCTTT; CDR3aa: CASSQPGTGESEAFF
d_gene: -; v_gene: TRBV11-3; abundance: -; j_gene: TRBJ2-3; CDR3nt: TGTGCCAGCAGCTTTTTTGACGCCCCAGGTTCGGCAGATACGCAGTATTTT; CDR3aa: CASSFFDAPGSADTQYF
d_gene: TRBD1; v_gene: TRBV6-1; abundance: once; j_gene: TRBJ1-1; CDR3nt: TGTGCCAGCAGTGACCCTTCATCCGGGACAGGTAGGACTGAAGCTTTCTTT; CDR3aa: CASSDPSSGTGRTEAFF
d_gene: -; v_gene: TRBV5-6; abundance: -; j_gene: TRBJ2-5; CDR3nt: TGTGCCAGCAGCTTGGGGTACGGAGAGACCCAGTACTTC; CDR3aa: CASSLGYGETQYF
d_gene: TRBD1; v_gene: TRBV18; abundance: -; j_gene: TRBJ2-7; CDR3nt: TGTGCCAGCTCACCGAGCACAGGGGCCCCCCGGACCTACGAGCAGTACTTC; CDR3aa: CASSPSTGAPRTYEQYF
d_gene: -; v_gene: TRBV19; abundance: -; j_gene: TRBJ2-1; CDR3nt: TGTGCCAGTAGCTCATGGGCCTCCTACAATGAGCAGTTCTTC; CDR3aa: CASSSWASYNEQFF
d_gene: -; v_gene: TRBV7-7; abundance: -; j_gene: TRBJ2-7; CDR3nt: TGTGCCAGCAGCTTACTTCCAGGGGCCGAGCAGTACTTC; CDR3aa: CASSLLPGAEQYF
d_gene: TRBD1; v_gene: TRBV15; abundance: -; j_gene: TRBJ1-1; CDR3nt: TGTGCCACCAGCAGAGACGAGGGACAGGGGGCAACTGAAGCTTTCTTT; CDR3aa: CATSRDEGQGATEAFF
d_gene: -; v_gene: TRBV3-1/TRBV3-2; abundance: -; j_gene: TRBJ1-2; CDR3nt: TGTGCCAGCAGCCAAGATTTGGGAGGGGGATTTGGCTACACCTTC; CDR3aa: CASSQDLGGGFGYTF
d_gene: -; v_gene: TRBV21-1; abundance: -; j_gene: TRBJ2-7; CDR3nt: TGTGCCAGCAGCAAGTCCCCCCAACGAGGGGCAGGGGAACCCTACGAGCAGTACTTC; CDR3aa: CASSKSPQRGAGEPYEQYF
d_gene: TRBD2; v_gene: TRBV27; abundance: -; j_gene: TRBJ2-1; CDR3nt: TGTGCCAGCAGTTTAAGGACTAGCGGGAGCTACAATGAGCAGTTCTTC; CDR3aa: CASSLRTSGSYNEQFF
d_gene: -; v_gene: TRBV5-1; abundance: once; j_gene: TRBJ2-5; CDR3nt: TGCGCCAGCAGCTTGGACAGGGGAGGAGAGACCCAGTACTTC; CDR3aa: CASSLDRGGETQYF
d_gene: -; v_gene: TRBV5-6; abundance: -; j_gene: TRBJ2-5; CDR3nt: TGTGCCAGCAGCTGGACCTCCGGGGGACTCAATCAAGAGACCCAGTACTTC; CDR3aa: CASSWTSGGLNQETQYF
d_gene: -; v_gene: TRBV7-2; abundance: -; j_gene: TRBJ1-5; CDR3nt: TGTGCCAGCAGCTTTACAGGTCTGAGCATTCAGCCCCAGCATTTT; CDR3aa: CASSFTGLSIQPQHF
d_gene: TRBD1; v_gene: TRBV18; abundance: -; j_gene: TRBJ1-5; CDR3nt: TGTGCCAGCTCAGTAGACAGGGGTGGGCAGCCCCAGCATTTT; CDR3aa: CASSVDRGGQPQHF
d_gene: -; v_gene: TRBV5-1; abundance: -; j_gene: TRBJ2-1; CDR3nt: TGCGCCAGCAGCTTGGTTTCCTTAGGAGGGGTTGAGCAGTTCTTC; CDR3aa: CASSLVSLGGVEQFF
d_gene: -; v_gene: TRBV28; abundance: -; j_gene: TRBJ1-1; CDR3nt: TGTGCCAGCAGTTTCCCCCAAAGAGGCACTGAAGCTTTCTTT; CDR3aa: CASSFPQRGTEAFF
d_gene: TRBD1; v_gene: TRBV2; abundance: -; j_gene: TRBJ2-7; CDR3nt: TGTGCCAGCAGTGAGAACAGGGGTCCTTACGAGCAGTACTTC; CDR3aa: CASSENRGPYEQYF
d_gene: TRBD1; v_gene: TRBV6-5; abundance: -; j_gene: TRBJ1-2; CDR3nt: TGTGCCAGCAGAGAGAGCATAGACAGGGCATATGGCTACACCTTC; CDR3aa: CASRESIDRAYGYTF
d_gene: -; v_gene: TRBV7-2; abundance: -; j_gene: TRBJ2-2; CDR3nt: TGTGCCAGCAGCGCGAGGGGGGGTCGCACCGGGGAGCTGTTTTTT; CDR3aa: CASSARGGRTGELFF
d_gene: TRBD1; v_gene: TRBV18; abundance: -; j_gene: TRBJ1-5; CDR3nt: TGTGCCAGCTCCCGACAGGGGGCCTCCAATCAGCCCCAGCATTTT; CDR3aa: CASSRQGASNQPQHF
d_gene: -; v_gene: TRBV3-1/TRBV3-2; abundance: -; j_gene: TRBJ1-6; CDR3nt: TGTGCCAGCAGCCAGATTGGACAAGCAAATTCACCCCTCCACTTT; CDR3aa: CASSQIGQANSPLHF
d_gene: -; v_gene: TRBV18; abundance: -; j_gene: TRBJ1-2; CDR3nt: TGTGCCAGCTCCTCGACGGGAAACTATGGCTACACCTTC; CDR3aa: CASSSTGNYGYTF
d_gene: -; v_gene: TRBV3-1/TRBV3-2; abundance: -; j_gene: TRBJ2-3; CDR3nt: TGTGCCAGCAGCCAAGGCGACACAGATACGCAGTATTTT; CDR3aa: CASSQGDTDTQYF
d_gene: -; v_gene: TRBV11-2; abundance: -; j_gene: TRBJ2-7; CDR3nt: TGTGCCAGCAGCTTTTCGGAGGGGGCTGCATACGAGCAGTACTTC; CDR3aa: CASSFSEGAAYEQYF